A single sample gave rise to the 3 T cell receptor beta chains below, sequenced in a study of cytotoxic CD8 clonotypes in ibrutinib-treated CLL. Produced via immunoSEQ multiplex PCR; TCRdb's table is partial and in-frame only. Of some 58,000 clones listed, less than 75% are singletons. The sequenced sample was PBMCs, obtained after 12 months of ibrutinib treatment. The receptors derive from a human donor with chronic lymphocytic leukemia.

This clone was seen more than once but under ten times. This chain links TRBV2 with TRBJ2-7; D gene ambiguous. The length of the CDR3 is 14 residues. From germline, CDR1 is SNHLY and CDR2 FYNNEI. Trimming removed 2 bases from V and 4 bases from J, with 12 bases in between. As DNA, the CDR3 is TGTGCCAGCAGTGAAATAGCTCTAGATTACGAGCAGTACTTC. Translated, it gives CASSEIALDYEQYF.

Concerning this clone itself: Its ends do not fully match the called genes, so a read error is possible. The V and J genes are TRBV7-6 and TRBJ2-5, with TRBD2 as a possible D gene (5 bases). The length of the CDR3 is 16 residues. Germline V gene lookup returns CDR1 SGHVS and CDR2 FNYEAQ. The CDR3 here is CASSLAGRRNQETQYF. CDR3 nucleotides: TGTGCCAGCAGCCTAGCCGGACGAAGGAACCAAGAGACCCAGTACTTC.

The V and J genes are TRBV2 and TRBJ2-3; 10 bases match TRBD1. Germline assignment: CDR1 SNHLY and CDR2 FYNNEI. V was pared by 5 bases and J by 1 base, with 3 bases of the junction left unmatched. The CDR3 runs 15 residues. This CDR3 reads CASSSGTGGTDTQYF. CDR3 DNA: TGTGCCAGCAGTTCCGGGACAGGGGGCACAGATACGCAGTATTTT.